A selection of T cell receptor beta chains follows, all from one sample in a study of blood T cell repertoires in COVID-19. The protocol was immunoSEQ multiplex PCR, while the TCRdb copy is restricted to in-frame clones and leaves out a portion. In the table there are around 40,000 clones, about nine tenths of which are singletons. Sequenced: peripheral blood. Receptors were obtained from a man aged 45 to 65 with active COVID-19. Both conserved end residues are part of each CDR3. Each record gives: V gene, D gene, J gene, clone size, CDR3 DNA, CDR3 protein. The D gene is left open where the match is weak. Where a row states a size, it is once, few, many or the class of an expanded clone; other rows omit it.

TRBV5-1	TRBD1	TRBJ1-1	NA	TGCGCCAGCAGCTTAGGGGGCGTCAACACTGAAGCTTTCTTT	CASSLGGVNTEAFF
TRBV7-9	TRBD2	TRBJ2-1	NA	TGTGCCAGCAGCCGCAGGGCTAGCGGGGCTAACAATGAGCAGTTCTTC	CASSRRASGANNEQFF
TRBV28	NA	TRBJ2-7	NA	TGTGCCAGCGGAGGGGGCGATTCCTACGAGCAGTACTTC	CASGGGDSYEQYF
TRBV13	NA	TRBJ1-6	NA	TGTGCCAGCAGCCAGACGGGCTATAATTCACCCCTCCACTTT	CASSQTGYNSPLHF
TRBV19	TRBD1	TRBJ1-2	once	TGTGCCAGTAGTACAGGACAGGGGGCGTCGTTTAACTATGGCTACACCTTC	CASSTGQGASFNYGYTF
TRBV7-2	NA	TRBJ1-1	once	TGTGCCAGCAGCTTAGGCCGGACTGAAGCTTTCTTT	CASSLGRTEAFF
TRBV4-2	TRBD2	TRBJ2-2	NA	TGTGCCAGCAGCCAGGGGACTACCCGGGAGCTGTTTTTT	CASSQGTTRELFF
TRBV2	NA	TRBJ1-1	NA	TGTGCCAGCACCCGAGGAGGGTACACTGAAGCTTTCTTT	CASTRGGYTEAFF
TRBV27	NA	TRBJ2-5	NA	TGTGCCAGCAGTTCCCTTTTGTACAAGACCCAGTACTTC	CASSSLLYKTQYF
TRBV6-5	NA	TRBJ1-6	few	TGTGCCAGCAGTTACTCCGGGGTTATGAATTCACCCCTCCACTTT	CASSYSGVMNSPLHF
TRBV6-5	NA	TRBJ2-7	NA	TGTGCCAGCAGTTACCTGGGGCCCCCCTACGAGCAGTACTTC	CASSYLGPPYEQYF
TRBV6-5	NA	TRBJ2-1	NA	TGTGCCAGCAGTTTTCGGGACTTGAATGAGCAGTTCTTC	CASSFRDLNEQFF
TRBV7-2	NA	TRBJ2-5	NA	TGTGCCAGCAGCACCCTGGGCGGGCAAGAGACCCAGTACTTC	CASSTLGGQETQYF
TRBV6-2/TRBV6-3	NA	TRBJ2-2	NA	TGTGCCAGCAGTGGGGGACATAGTCCCCTCGGGGAGCTGTTTTTT	CASSGGHSPLGELFF
TRBV7-2	TRBD2	TRBJ2-3	NA	TGTGCCAGCAGCCCCGTTAGCGGGGCTGACGATACGCAGTATTTT	CASSPVSGADDTQYF
TRBV7-2	TRBD1	TRBJ1-2	NA	TGTGCCAGCAGCCCGGGACAGGGCGACTATGGCTACACCTTC	CASSPGQGDYGYTF
TRBV14	TRBD1	TRBJ2-7	NA	TGTGCCAGCAGCCGAACCGGGACAGGGTTTGTGCAGTACTTC	CASSRTGTGFVQYF
TRBV12-3/TRBV12-4	TRBD1	TRBJ2-7	NA	TGTGCCAGCAGTAGGACAGGGTACGAGCAGTACTTC	CASSRTGYEQYF
TRBV4-2	TRBD2	TRBJ2-3	NA	TGTGCCAGCAGCCAAGTGATGGGACTAGCGAGAGAGGTGTATACGCAGTATTTT	CASSQVMGLAREVYTQYF
TRBV4-2	NA	TRBJ2-7	NA	TGTGCCAGCAGCCAAGTGTGGGGAACGGGGAGCGGTACCTACGAGCAGTACTTC	CASSQVWGTGSGTYEQYF
TRBV3-1/TRBV3-2	NA	TRBJ1-1	NA	TGTGCCAGCAGCCAAGAGGGGACTCCCCTCTCGGCTTTCTTT	CASSQEGTPLSAFF
TRBV24-1	NA	TRBJ2-3	NA	TGTGCCACCAGTGACAGGGATACGCAGTATTTT	CATSDRDTQYF
TRBV28	NA	TRBJ1-3	NA	TGTGCCAGCAGTTTGTCCTGGGGCAGGAGCTCTGGAAACACCATATATTTT	CASSLSWGRSSGNTIYF
TRBV6-5	TRBD1	TRBJ1-2	once	TGTGCCAGCAGTCTAATGACAGGGCCAGGCTACACCTTC	CASSLMTGPGYTF
TRBV5-4	NA	TRBJ2-7	NA	TGTGCCAGCAGCTCTGACACAGGCTCCTACGAGCAGTACTTC	CASSSDTGSYEQYF
TRBV4-2	TRBD1	TRBJ2-6	NA	TGTGCCAGCAGTAAGTGGGGACAGGGGGCGTCGGGGGCCAACGTCCTGACTTTC	CASSKWGQGASGANVLTF
TRBV6-1	TRBD2	TRBJ2-3	NA	TGTGCCAGCAGTGATACTAGCGGGGTTACGCAGTATTTT	CASSDTSGVTQYF
TRBV7-8	NA	TRBJ1-1	once	TGTGCCAGCAGCACGCGGACATTCCCGAACACTGAAGCTTTCTTT	CASSTRTFPNTEAFF
TRBV6-2/TRBV6-3	NA	TRBJ2-3	NA	TGTGCCAGCAGTCGCCCGGGGGGCACAGATACGCAGTATTTT	CASSRPGGTDTQYF
TRBV25-1	TRBD1	TRBJ2-7	NA	TGTGCCAGCAGTGGAGGAGGAGCAGGGGGCTTCTCCTACGAGCAGTACTTC	CASSGGGAGGFSYEQYF
TRBV7-9	NA	TRBJ1-5	NA	TGTGCCAGCAGTTCCCAGGCGGAGGCTCAGCCCCAGCATTTT	CASSSQAEAQPQHF
TRBV13	TRBD2	TRBJ2-1	NA	TGTGCCAGCAGCCTAGGGCTAGCGGGAGTGGTCTCCTACAATGAGCAGTTCTTC	CASSLGLAGVVSYNEQFF
TRBV10-3	TRBD2	TRBJ2-7	NA	TGTGCCATCAGTGCCGGGGGTAGCGGGGTCGAGCAGTACTTC	CAISAGGSGVEQYF
TRBV4-1	NA	TRBJ1-2	NA	TGCGCCAGCAGCCCCCGGTTCGAGCTAGACTATGGCTACACCTTC	CASSPRFELDYGYTF
TRBV6-2/TRBV6-3	TRBD2	TRBJ2-7	NA	TGTGCCAGCAGTTACACTAGCGGGCGGCCTCTGGGCGAGCAGTACTTC	CASSYTSGRPLGEQYF
TRBV27	TRBD2	TRBJ2-1	once	TGTGCCAGCAGTAATATAGCGGGAGAGCAGTTCTTC	CASSNIAGEQFF
TRBV4-1	NA	TRBJ1-1	NA	TGCGCCAGCAGCCAAGTCGCAGGCTCTGAAGCTTTCTTT	CASSQVAGSEAFF
TRBV7-6	TRBD1	TRBJ2-3	NA	TGTGCCAGCAGCTTATCTTCGGGACAGGACACAGATACGCAGTATTTT	CASSLSSGQDTDTQYF
TRBV6-6	NA	TRBJ2-7	NA	TGTGCCAGCAGTTATGGGGGGAAGACTAGTGGGGTCGAGCAGTACTTC	CASSYGGKTSGVEQYF